A selection of T cell receptor beta chains follows, all from one sample in a study. TCRdb reanalysed the RT-PCR reads using MiXCR and keeps one entry per CDR3 protein. The sample includes hundreds of thousands of distinct CDR3 sequences, 11% to 15% seen only once; the top ten take just over 3.5%. Sequenced sample: memory CD4+ T cells from blood. Receptor source: a female donor in good health, serving as a healthy control. The CDR3 runs from the conserved cysteine through the conserved F or W. A D gene is named only where the DNA matches it firmly. Expanded clones get a size class; other rows say once, few or many, or leave the size out.

J gene,V gene,clone size,D gene,CDR3 protein,CDR3 DNA
TRBJ2-3,TRBV29-1,few,.,CSVGPQDTQYF,TGCAGCGTTGGACCGCAAGATACGCAGTATTTT
TRBJ1-6,TRBV27,.,.,CASSSGIYNSPLHF,TGTGCCAGCAGTTCCGGGATTTATAATTCACCCCTCCACTTT
TRBJ2-5,TRBV20-1,few,TRBD2,CSASKRGGLEETQYF,TGCAGTGCTAGCAAGCGGGGGGGCCTGGAGGAGACCCAGTACTTC
TRBJ1-6,TRBV5-6,.,.,CASSLFGVDSPLHF,TGTGCCAGCAGCTTGTTCGGGGTGGATTCACCCCTCCACTTT
TRBJ2-1,TRBV4-2,many,.,CASSQVMGASDGNEQFF,TGTGCCAGCAGCCAAGTGATGGGGGCGTCCGACGGAAATGAGCAGTTCTTC
TRBJ1-1,TRBV27,.,.,CASKYRQMNTEAFF,TGTGCCAGCAAATACCGTCAAATGAACACTGAAGCTTTCTTT
TRBJ1-1,TRBV11-2,.,.,CASSLDRWRGEAFF,TGTGCCAGCAGCTTAGATCGTTGGCGGGGTGAAGCTTTCTTT
TRBJ2-7,TRBV7-2,few,.,CASSWERPYEQYF,TGTGCCAGCAGCTGGGAGCGGCCCTACGAGCAGTACTTC
TRBJ1-4,TRBV20-1,.,.,CSASYSRGEEKLFF,TGCAGTGCTAGCTACAGTCGGGGAGAAGAAAAACTGTTTTTT
TRBJ2-3,TRBV5-6,many,TRBD2,CASSDRLAGGIDTQYF,TGTGCCAGCAGCGACCGACTAGCGGGAGGAATAGATACGCAGTATTTT
TRBJ2-1,TRBV5-1,.,TRBD1,CASSSRTTGGASYNEQFF,TGCGCCAGCAGCTCCCGAACGACAGGGGGCGCGTCCTACAATGAGCAGTTCTTC
TRBJ1-6,TRBV5-1,many,TRBD1,CASSPGQQNSPLHF,TGCGCCAGCAGCCCGGGACAGCAGAATTCACCCCTCCACTTT
TRBJ1-5,TRBV6-1,few,.,CASSSTVFNQPQHF,TGTGCCAGCAGTTCGACAGTCTTCAATCAGCCCCAGCATTTT
TRBJ1-2,TRBV6-5,many,.,CASSPQNLNYGYTF,TGTGCCAGCAGTCCCCAAAATCTAAACTATGGCTACACCTTC
TRBJ2-1,TRBV10-3,many,TRBD2,CAISELSGGSNEQFF,TGTGCCATCAGTGAGTTGAGCGGGGGTTCCAATGAGCAGTTCTTC
TRBJ2-1,TRBV4-1,many,.,CASSPRSEAEDEQFF,TGCGCCAGCAGCCCCCGGTCAGAGGCCGAAGATGAGCAGTTCTTC
TRBJ2-1,TRBV4-1,.,TRBD2,CASSQDRAGGSYNEQFF,TGCGCCAGCAGCCAAGATCGAGCGGGAGGTTCCTACAATGAGCAGTTCTTC
TRBJ2-6,TRBV5-1,.,.,CASSLTEPGANVLTF,TGCGCCAGCAGCTTGACGGAGCCTGGGGCCAACGTCCTGACTTTC
TRBJ2-2,TRBV5-1,many,.,CASSLEQGTGELFF,TGCGCCAGCAGCTTGGAACAGGGCACCGGGGAGCTGTTTTTT
TRBJ2-1,TRBV20-1,few,TRBD2,CSANLGLAGGLGEQFF,TGCAGTGCTAACCTTGGACTAGCGGGAGGGCTAGGTGAGCAGTTCTTC
TRBJ2-5,TRBV18,few,TRBD1,CASSPLQGLRETQYF,TGTGCCAGCTCACCGCTACAGGGGTTGCGGGAGACCCAGTACTTC
TRBJ2-2,TRBV5-1,.,TRBD1,CASSPGQGENTGELFF,TGCGCCAGCAGCCCGGGACAGGGGGAGAACACCGGGGAGCTGTTTTTT
TRBJ1-2,TRBV27,many,.,CASSPQQGAYGYTF,TGTGCCAGCAGTCCCCAACAGGGAGCCTATGGCTACACCTTC
TRBJ2-5,TRBV18,many,.,CASSPDGGQETQYF,TGTGCCAGCTCACCGGACGGGGGGCAGGAGACCCAGTACTTC
TRBJ1-2,TRBV20-1,.,TRBD1,CSARNDRDGYTF,TGCAGTGCTAGGAACGACAGGGATGGCTACACCTTC
TRBJ2-7,TRBV5-1,many,.,CASREGPYEQYF,TGCGCCAGCAGGGAAGGTCCCTACGAGCAGTACTTC
TRBJ1-2,TRBV7-2,.,.,CASSLFGTTDGNTF,TGTGCCAGCAGCCTATTCGGGACGACAGATGGCAACACCTTC
TRBJ1-2,TRBV2,.,.,CASSDRGVFDGYTF,TGTGCCAGCAGTGATAGGGGTGTTTTTGATGGCTACACCTTC
TRBJ1-1,TRBV7-9,many,.,CASSLGGRDFF,TGTGCCAGCAGCTTAGGAGGACGGGATTTCTTT
TRBJ1-5,TRBV5-5,.,.,CASSLVLGYSNQPQHF,TGTGCCAGCAGCTTGGTCCTCGGATATAGCAATCAGCCCCAGCATTTT